The clone carrying this TCR beta chain was observed a single time. What it binds is unknown. Repertoires were generated with immunoSEQ multiplex PCR, while TCRdb's copy carries only in-frame clones and drops some. The sample lists around 110,000 clones, more than 65% seen once, with 3% to 4% in the top ten. Those with chemo-refractory metastatic non-small-cell lung cancer were treated with focal radiation combined with CTLA-4 blockade using ipilimumab. This specimen comes from a study of radiotherapy plus CTLA-4 blockade in lung cancer. Notes on the study in general: Blood saw expansion of tumor-derived TCR clones after radiotherapy plus ipilimumab.

Germline V gene data show CDR1 as SEHNR and CDR2 as FQNEAQ (reference sequence). The CDR3 runs to 14 residues. V was cut by 5 bases and J by 1 base, with 11 bases left in between. The rearrangement uses TRBV7-9 and TRBJ2-5; the D gene is possibly TRBD1 (6 bases). The sample here was peripheral blood, taken from a patient treated with radiotherapy plus ipilimumab. This TCR derives from a human donor with non-small cell lung cancer that progressed on radiotherapy plus ipilimumab. Some clones in this sample may be carry-over from other donors' samples. CDR3 amino acids: CASSPWGLQETQYF. The CDR3 DNA follows: TGTGCCAGCAGCCCTTGGGGGCTCCAAGAGACCCAGTACTTC.